The 6 T cell receptor beta chains below all came from one sample that was sequenced in a study of cytomegalovirus exposure and HLA in healthy donors. 13 Jbeta primers and 60 Vbeta primers were used for the PCR. Here immunoSEQ multiplex PCR was the method, and the copy in TCRdb shows in-frame clones only, minus some. The sample lists 200,000 to 250,000 clones, around 73% occurring once. Input material: PBMCs. The receptor source for this set is a male donor in good health and CMV-seronegative.

The chain joins TRBV5-1 to TRBJ2-3; TRBD2 matches at 9 bases. CDR1 SGHRS and CDR2 YFSETQ come from the germline V gene. The ends lost 4 bases at V and 0 bases at J; junction bases unmatched: 3. The CDR3 is made up of 15 amino acids. The DNA for the CDR3 is TGCGCCAGCAGCGCCGGACTAGCGAGCACAGATACGCAGTATTTT. Residues: CASSAGLASTDTQYF.

V gene TRBV7-2 combines with J gene TRBJ2-7; TRBD2 matches 7 bases. Trimming took 3 bases from V and 1 from J; bases not matched to a gene: 6. The CDR3 sequence is 15 residues long. Germline lookup yields CDR1 SGHTA and CDR2 FQGNSA. CDR3 DNA: TGTGCCAGCAGCTTTCTAGCGGAACCTTCCTACGAGCAGTACTTC. It is translated as CASSFLAEPSYEQYF.

The gene calls are TRBV6-1 and TRBJ2-7, with D tentatively TRBD1 (6 bases). Germline lookup yields CDR1 MNHNS and CDR2 SASEGT. Deletions cut 5 bases from V and 2 bases from J, with 13 bases between. This CDR3 has 14 amino acids. For the CDR3, the DNA is TGTGCCAGCAGTCGGGACATCCTTGCCTACGAGCAGTACTTC. Its translation is CASSRDILAYEQYF.

V usage is TRBV19 and J usage is TRBJ2-1, with TRBD2 as a possible D gene (6 bases). From germline, CDR1 is LNHDA and CDR2 SQIVND (reference sequence). This CDR3 is built from 18 residues. V was shortened by 3 bases and J by 5 bases, with 23 bases between the two germline ends. The CDR3 nucleotides read TGTGCCAGTAGTATTCCCCGCGGTGGAGGGTTAGAAAACAATGAGCAGTTCTTC. Its translation: CASSIPRGGGLENNEQFF.

This clone was recorded only once. This chain connects TRBV7-8 to TRBJ2-3, with D possibly being TRBD2 (5 bases). CDR1 and CDR2 from the germline V gene are SGHVS and FQNEAQ. The ends were cut back, 3 bases at V and 1 base at J, with 14 bases in the middle. The CDR3 contains 16 residues. In DNA, the CDR3 is TGTGCCAGCAGCTTTGTGAGGGCCATAGGCACAGATACGCAGTATTTT. Translating it yields CASSFVRAIGTDTQYF. The full variable domain, its missing parts supplied by reference TRBV7-8 and TRBJ2-3, is GAGVSQSPRYKVAKRGQDVALRCDPISGHVSLFWYQQALGQGPEFLTYFQNEAQLDKSGLPSDRFFAERPEGSVSTLKIQRTQQEDSAVYLCASSFVRAIGTDTQYFGPGTRLTVL.

V usage is TRBV7-6 and J usage is TRBJ2-3, with 9 positions matching TRBD1. Germline loops: CDR1 SGHVS, CDR2 FNYEAQ. The V and J ends lost 3 bases and 3 bases, in that order; junction bases with no gene match: 1. The CDR3 has 14 amino acids. CDR3 region: CASSFGQGTDTQYF. The CDR3 coding sequence is TGTGCCAGCAGCTTTGGACAGGGGACAGATACGCAGTATTTT.